This T cell receptor (beta chain) was captured by sequencing in a study of blood T cell repertoires in COVID-19. At the level of the study: Italy, Spain and the United States were the sources of the convalescent and acute COVID-19 samples. Sources were T cells, B-cell-depleted T cells, or PBMCs; the material itself was cDNA or gDNA.

The CDR3 loop spans 15 amino acids. Unmatched junction bases numbered 7, after V lost 8 bases and J lost 0 bases. The germline CDR1 and CDR2 sequences are LGHDT and YNNKEL (reference sequence). Seattle cases were enrolled at active infection and followed longitudinally. As originally analysed: Estimated nucleated cell counts came from reference gene primer amplification. Sequencing used immunoSEQ multiplex PCR; TCRdb keeps in-frame clones, though not all of them. The DNA gave D and trimming, while V, J and clone size come from that table. This sample has about 140,000 clones, with approximately 90% found just once.

This chain connects TRBV3-1 (or the pseudogene TRBV3-2) to TRBJ1-5; TRBD1 matches 7 bases. The receptor's source is a human donor with COVID-19, enrolled during active disease. The donor label of this sample is uncertain. Sequencing was done on a sample of peripheral blood. For the CDR3, the DNA is TGTGCCAGCGGGGACAGCGCTTATAGCAATCAGCCCCAGCATTTT. Amino acid sequence: CASGDSAYSNQPQHF.